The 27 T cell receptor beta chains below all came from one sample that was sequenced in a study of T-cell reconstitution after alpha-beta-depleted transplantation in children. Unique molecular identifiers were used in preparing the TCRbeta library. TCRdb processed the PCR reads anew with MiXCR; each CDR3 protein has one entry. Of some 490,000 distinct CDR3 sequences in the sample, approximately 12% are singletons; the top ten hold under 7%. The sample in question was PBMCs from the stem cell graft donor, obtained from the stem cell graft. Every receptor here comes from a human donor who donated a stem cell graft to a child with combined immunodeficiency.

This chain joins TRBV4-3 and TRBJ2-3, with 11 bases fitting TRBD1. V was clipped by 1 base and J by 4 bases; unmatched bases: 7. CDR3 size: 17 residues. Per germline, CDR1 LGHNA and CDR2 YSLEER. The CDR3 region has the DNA TGCGCCAGCAGCCAAGGTGGGACAGGGGGTGTTGCAGATACGCAGTATTTT. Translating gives CASSQGGTGGVADTQYF.

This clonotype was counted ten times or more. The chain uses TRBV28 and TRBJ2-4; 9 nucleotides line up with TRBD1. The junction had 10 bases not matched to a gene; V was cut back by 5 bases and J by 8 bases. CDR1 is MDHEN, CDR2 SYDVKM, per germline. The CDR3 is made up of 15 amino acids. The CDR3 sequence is CASSATGGAGDIQYF. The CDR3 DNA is TGTGCCAGCAGTGCCACAGGGGGCGCGGGAGACATTCAGTACTTC. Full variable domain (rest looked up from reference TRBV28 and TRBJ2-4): DVKVTQSSRYLVKRTGEKVFLECVQDMDHENMFWYRQDPGLGLRLIYFSYDVKMKEKGDIPEGYSVSREKKERFSLILESASTNQTSMYLCASSATGGAGDIQYFGAGTRLSVL.

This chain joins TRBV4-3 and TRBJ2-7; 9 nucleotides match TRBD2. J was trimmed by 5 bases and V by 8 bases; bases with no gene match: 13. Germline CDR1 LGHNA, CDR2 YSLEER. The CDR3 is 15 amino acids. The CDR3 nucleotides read TGCGCCAGCTCCCATTCCGGAACTAGCGGGCACGAGCAGTACTTC. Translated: CASSHSGTSGHEQYF.

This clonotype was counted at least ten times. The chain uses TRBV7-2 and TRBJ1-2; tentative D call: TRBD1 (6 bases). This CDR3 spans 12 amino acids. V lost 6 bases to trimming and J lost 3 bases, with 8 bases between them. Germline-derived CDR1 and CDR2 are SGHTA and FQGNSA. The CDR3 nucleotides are TGTGCCAGCAGTAGACAGGACTATGGCTACACCTTC. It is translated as CASSRQDYGYTF. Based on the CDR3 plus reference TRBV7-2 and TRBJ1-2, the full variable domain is GAGVSQSPSNKVTEKGKDVELRCDPISGHTALYWYRQSLGQGLEFLIYFQGNSAPDKSGLPSDRFSAERTGGSVSTLTIQRTQQEDSAVYLCASSRQDYGYTFGSGTRLTVV.

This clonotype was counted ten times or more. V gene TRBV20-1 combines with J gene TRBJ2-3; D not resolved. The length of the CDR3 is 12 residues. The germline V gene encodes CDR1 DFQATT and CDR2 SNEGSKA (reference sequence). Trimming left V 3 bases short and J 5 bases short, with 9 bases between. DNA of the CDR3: TGCAGTGCTAGGGTATCGGAAGATACGCAGTATTTT. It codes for CSARVSEDTQYF.

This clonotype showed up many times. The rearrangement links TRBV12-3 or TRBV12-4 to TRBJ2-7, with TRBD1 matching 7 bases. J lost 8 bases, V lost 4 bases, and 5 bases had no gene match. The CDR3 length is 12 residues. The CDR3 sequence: CASSSGTAKQYF. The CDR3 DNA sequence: TGTGCCAGCAGTTCCGGGACAGCCAAGCAGTACTTC.

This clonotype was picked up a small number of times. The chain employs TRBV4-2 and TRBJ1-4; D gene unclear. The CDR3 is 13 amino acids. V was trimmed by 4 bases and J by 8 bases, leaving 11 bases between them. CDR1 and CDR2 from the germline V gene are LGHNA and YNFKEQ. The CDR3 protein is CASSRPGREKLFF. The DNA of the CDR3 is TGTGCCAGCAGCCGCCCTGGTCGAGAAAAACTGTTTTTT.

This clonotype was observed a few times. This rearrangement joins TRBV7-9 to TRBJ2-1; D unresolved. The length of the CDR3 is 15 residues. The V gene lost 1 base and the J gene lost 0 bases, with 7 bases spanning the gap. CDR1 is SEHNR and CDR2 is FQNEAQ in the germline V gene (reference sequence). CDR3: CASSLEVSSYNEQFF. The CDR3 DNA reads TGTGCCAGCAGCTTAGAGGTTAGCTCCTACAATGAGCAGTTCTTC.

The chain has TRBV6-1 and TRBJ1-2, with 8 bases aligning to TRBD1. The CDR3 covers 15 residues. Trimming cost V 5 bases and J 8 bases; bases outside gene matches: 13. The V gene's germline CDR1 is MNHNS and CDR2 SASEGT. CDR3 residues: CASSPQTGALSGYTF. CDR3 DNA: TGTGCCAGCAGTCCGCAGACAGGGGCTCTATCCGGCTACACCTTC.

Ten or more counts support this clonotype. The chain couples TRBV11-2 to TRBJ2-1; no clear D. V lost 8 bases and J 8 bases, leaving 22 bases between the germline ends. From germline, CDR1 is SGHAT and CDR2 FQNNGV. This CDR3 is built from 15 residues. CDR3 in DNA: TGTGCCAGCGGATTAGGAATAGCTAGACACGATGAGCAGTTCTTC. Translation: CASGLGIARHDEQFF.

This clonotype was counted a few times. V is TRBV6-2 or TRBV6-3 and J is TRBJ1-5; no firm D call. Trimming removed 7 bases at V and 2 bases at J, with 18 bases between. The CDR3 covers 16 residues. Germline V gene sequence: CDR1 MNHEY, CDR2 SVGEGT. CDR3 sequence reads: CASTQGGEPRNQPQHF. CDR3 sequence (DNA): TGTGCCAGCACCCAAGGTGGGGAGCCCCGCAATCAGCCCCAGCATTTT.

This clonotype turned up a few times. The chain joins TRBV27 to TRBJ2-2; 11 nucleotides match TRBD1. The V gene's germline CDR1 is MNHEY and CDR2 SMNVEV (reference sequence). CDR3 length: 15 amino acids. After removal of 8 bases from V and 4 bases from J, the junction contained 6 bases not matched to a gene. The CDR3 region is CASCRGTGGTGELFF. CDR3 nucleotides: TGTGCCAGCTGCCGAGGGACAGGGGGCACCGGGGAGCTGTTTTTT.

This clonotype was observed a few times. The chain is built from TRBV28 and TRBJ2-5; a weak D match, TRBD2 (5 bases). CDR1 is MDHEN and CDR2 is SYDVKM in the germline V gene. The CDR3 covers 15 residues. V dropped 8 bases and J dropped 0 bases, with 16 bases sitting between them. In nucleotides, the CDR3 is TGTGCCAGCCGGGATCGGGCAGACTACCAAGAGACCCAGTACTTC. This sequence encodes CASRDRADYQETQYF.

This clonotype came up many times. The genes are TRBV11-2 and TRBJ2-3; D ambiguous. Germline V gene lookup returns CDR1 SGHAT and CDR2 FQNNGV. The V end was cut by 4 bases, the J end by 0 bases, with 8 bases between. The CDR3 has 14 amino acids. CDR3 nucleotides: TGTGCCAGCAGCTGGGAAAGGAGCACAGATACGCAGTATTTT. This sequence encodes CASSWERSTDTQYF.

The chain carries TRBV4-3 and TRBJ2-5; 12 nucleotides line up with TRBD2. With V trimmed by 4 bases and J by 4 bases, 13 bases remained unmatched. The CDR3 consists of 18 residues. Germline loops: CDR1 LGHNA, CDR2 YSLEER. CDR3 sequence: CASSPEGTSGRPAETQYF. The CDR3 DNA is TGCGCCAGCAGCCCCGAAGGGACTAGCGGGCGCCCGGCAGAGACCCAGTACTTC.

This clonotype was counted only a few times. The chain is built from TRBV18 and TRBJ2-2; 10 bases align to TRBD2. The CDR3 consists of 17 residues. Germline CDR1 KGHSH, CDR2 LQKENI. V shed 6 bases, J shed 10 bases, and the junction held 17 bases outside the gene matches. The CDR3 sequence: CASSLRTSGSAGEELFF. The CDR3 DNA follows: TGTGCCAGCTCCCTGCGGACTAGCGGTTCGGCCGGGGAGGAGCTGTTTTTT.

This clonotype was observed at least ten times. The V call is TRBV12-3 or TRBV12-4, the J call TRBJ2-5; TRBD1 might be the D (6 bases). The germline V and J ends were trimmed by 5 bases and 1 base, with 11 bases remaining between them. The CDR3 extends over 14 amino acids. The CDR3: CASSPRDIQETQYF. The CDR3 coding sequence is TGTGCCAGCAGTCCCCGGGACATCCAAGAGACCCAGTACTTC.

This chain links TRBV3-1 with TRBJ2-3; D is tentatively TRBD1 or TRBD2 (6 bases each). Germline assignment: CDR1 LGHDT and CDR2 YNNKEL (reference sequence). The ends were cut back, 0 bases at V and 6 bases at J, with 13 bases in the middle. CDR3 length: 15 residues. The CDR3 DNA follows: TGTGCCAGCAGCCAAGATGACGGGGGCGCGGATACGCAGTATTTT. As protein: CASSQDDGGADTQYF.

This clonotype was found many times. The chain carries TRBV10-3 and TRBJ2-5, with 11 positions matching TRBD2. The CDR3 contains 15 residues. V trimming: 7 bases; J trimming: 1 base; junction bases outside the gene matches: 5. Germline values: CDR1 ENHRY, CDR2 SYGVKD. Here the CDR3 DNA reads TGTGCCATCAAAAGCGGGACTAGCGGCCAAGAGACCCAGTACTTC. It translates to CAIKSGTSGQETQYF.

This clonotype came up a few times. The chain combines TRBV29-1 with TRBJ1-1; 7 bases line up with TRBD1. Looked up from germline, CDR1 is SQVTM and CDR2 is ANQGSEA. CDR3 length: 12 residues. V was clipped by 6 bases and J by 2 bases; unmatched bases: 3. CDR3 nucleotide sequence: TGCAGCGTGACAGGGATCAACACTGAAGCTTTCTTT. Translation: CSVTGINTEAFF.

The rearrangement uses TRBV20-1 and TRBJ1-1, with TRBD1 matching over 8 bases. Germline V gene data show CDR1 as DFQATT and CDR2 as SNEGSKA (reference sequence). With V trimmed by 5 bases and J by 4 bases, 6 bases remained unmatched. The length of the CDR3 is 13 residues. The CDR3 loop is CSALGQGVTEAFF. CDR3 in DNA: TGCAGTGCTCTCGGACAGGGTGTCACTGAAGCTTTCTTT.

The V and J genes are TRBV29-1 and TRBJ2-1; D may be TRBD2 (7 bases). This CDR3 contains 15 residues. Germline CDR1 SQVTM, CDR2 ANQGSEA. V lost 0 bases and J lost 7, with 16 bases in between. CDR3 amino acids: CSVEEGGGPVNEQFF. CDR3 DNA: TGCAGCGTTGAAGAGGGGGGGGGGCCCGTAAATGAGCAGTTCTTC.

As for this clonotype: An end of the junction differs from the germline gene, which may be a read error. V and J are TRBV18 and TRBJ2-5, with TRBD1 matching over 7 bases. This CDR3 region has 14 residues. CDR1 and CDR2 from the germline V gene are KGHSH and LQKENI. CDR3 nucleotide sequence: TGTGCCAGCTCGCCACCAACAGGGGAAGAGACCCAGTACTTC. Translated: CASSPPTGEETQYF.

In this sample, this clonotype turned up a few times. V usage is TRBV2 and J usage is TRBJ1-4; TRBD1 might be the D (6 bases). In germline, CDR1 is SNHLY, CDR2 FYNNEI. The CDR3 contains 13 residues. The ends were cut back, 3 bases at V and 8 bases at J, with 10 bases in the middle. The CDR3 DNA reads TGTGCCAGCAGTGATACACAGGGAGAAAAACTGTTTTTT. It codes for CASSDTQGEKLFF. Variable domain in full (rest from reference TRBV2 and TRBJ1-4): EPEVTQTPSHQVTQMGQEVILRCVPISNHLYFYWYRQILGQKVEFLVSFYNNEISEKSEIFDDQFSVERPDGSNFTLKIRSTKLEDSAMYFCASSDTQGEKLFFGSGTQLSVL.

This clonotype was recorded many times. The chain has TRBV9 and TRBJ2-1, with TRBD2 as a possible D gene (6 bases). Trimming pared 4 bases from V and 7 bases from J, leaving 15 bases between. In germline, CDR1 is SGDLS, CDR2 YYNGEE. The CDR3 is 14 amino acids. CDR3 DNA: TGTGCCAGCAGCCCCCTGGGACTGGGGAATGAGCAGTTCTTC. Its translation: CASSPLGLGNEQFF. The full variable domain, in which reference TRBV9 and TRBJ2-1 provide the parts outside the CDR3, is DSGVTQTPKHLITATGQRVTLRCSPRSGDLSVYWYQQSLDQGLQFLIQYYNGEERAKGNILERFSAQQFPDLHSELNLSSLELGDSALYFCASSPLGLGNEQFFGPGTRLTVL.

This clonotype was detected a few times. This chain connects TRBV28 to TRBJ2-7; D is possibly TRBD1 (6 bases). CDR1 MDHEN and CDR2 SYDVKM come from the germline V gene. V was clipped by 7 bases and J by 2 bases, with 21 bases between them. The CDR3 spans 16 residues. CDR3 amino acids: CASISKQGRAPYEQYF. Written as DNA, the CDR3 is TGTGCCAGCATCTCAAAACAGGGCCGAGCCCCCTACGAGCAGTACTTC.

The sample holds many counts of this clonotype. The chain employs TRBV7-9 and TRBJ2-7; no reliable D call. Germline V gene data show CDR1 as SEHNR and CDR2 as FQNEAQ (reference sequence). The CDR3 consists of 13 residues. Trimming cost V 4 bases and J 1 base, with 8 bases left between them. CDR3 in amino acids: CASSSAPSYEQYF. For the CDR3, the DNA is TGTGCCAGCAGCTCGGCGCCATCCTACGAGCAGTACTTC.